What follows are 3 T cell receptor beta chains derived from one specimen sequenced in a study of CD4 T cells in relation to SARS-CoV-2 and coronaviruses. TCRdb keeps only in-frame clones here, not all; method: immunoSEQ multiplex PCR. The table lists 60,000 or so clones, 94% of them singletons, with approximately 0.15% in the top ten. The unexposed donors gave CD4+ T cells in about 2010-2018, prior to COVID-19. The sequenced material came from naive CD4+ T cells from PBMCs. Subset here: naive CD4+ T cells isolated by negative enrichment. The receptors come from a human donor in good health.

The rearrangement links TRBV6-2 or TRBV6-3 to TRBJ1-2, with 8 bases aligning to TRBD1. From germline, CDR1 is MNHEY and CDR2 SVGEGT. CDR3 length: 15 amino acids. V gave up 7 bases and J gave up 4 bases; unmatched junction bases: 11. This CDR3 is CASTPMDREIYGYTF. CDR3 bases: TGTGCCAGCACCCCTATGGACAGGGAAATCTATGGCTACACCTTC.

CDR3 sequence reads: CASSDGGRQFF. The CDR3 bases are TGTGCCAGCAGCGACGGCGGTAGGCAGTTCTTC. J is TRBJ2-1 and V is TRBV6-5; the D is unclear. Trimming pared 6 bases from V and 12 bases from J, leaving 12 bases between. Germline CDR1 MNHEY, CDR2 SVGAGI. CDR3 length equals 11 residues.

The chain combines TRBV7-9 with TRBJ1-1; possible D gene TRBD1, 6 bases. The CDR3 loop spans 17 amino acids. The V end lost 3 bases, the J end lost 5 bases, and 22 bases lay between the germline ends. CDR1 is SEHNR, CDR2 FQNEAQ, per germline (reference sequence). CDR3 sequence (DNA): TGTGCCAGCAGCTTGACCGGGACATACCGCGGAGGGACTGAAGCTTTCTTT. It encodes CASSLTGTYRGGTEAFF.